These T cell receptor beta chains were read from a single sample in a study of cytomegalovirus exposure and HLA in healthy donors. Here immunoSEQ multiplex PCR was the method, and the copy in TCRdb shows in-frame clones only, minus some. The sample shows 80,000 to 130,000 clones, about 80% of them seen only once. Sequencing used PBMCs. The receptors derive from a female donor in good health and CMV-seropositive. The CDR3 runs from the conserved cysteine through the conserved F or W. A D gene is named only where the DNA matches it firmly. Size tells how often a clone was seen (once, few, many) or the class of an expanded clone, and some rows leave it out.

CASSPVRPGNTEAFF TGTGCCAGCAGCCCAGTAAGGCCAGGGAACACTGAAGCTTTCTTT TRBJ1-1 . TRBV5-6 .
CASSHSGTGGGNSPLHF TGCGCCAGCAGCCACTCCGGGACAGGGGGTGGTAATTCACCCCTCCACTTT TRBJ1-6 TRBD1 TRBV5-1 .
CASSPSSREQYF TGTGCCAGCTCGCCGAGCTCGCGAGAGCAGTACTTC TRBJ2-7 . TRBV18 .
CASSQVERNEQFF TGCGCCAGCAGCCAAGTTGAGCGCAATGAGCAGTTCTTC TRBJ2-1 . TRBV4-1 .
CASEPSGSINEQYF TGTGCCAGTGAACCTAGCGGGAGTATCAACGAGCAGTACTTC TRBJ2-7 TRBD2 TRBV6-1 .
CSSSSWGGEAFF TGTTCCAGCAGCTCATGGGGGGGCGAAGCTTTCTTT TRBJ1-1 . TRBV7-9 few
CASSLDSFSYEQYF TGTGCCAGCAGCTTGGACAGCTTTTCCTACGAGCAGTACTTC TRBJ2-7 . TRBV5-4 .
CASSPPGAGSTEAFF TGTGCCAGCTCACCTCCCGGGGCCGGGAGCACTGAAGCTTTCTTT TRBJ1-1 . TRBV18 .
CAISEAGTAAYEQYF TGTGCCATCAGTGAGGCCGGGACAGCTGCCTACGAGCAGTACTTC TRBJ2-7 TRBD1 TRBV10-3 .
CASSYWGGSYGYTF TGTGCCAGCAGTTACTGGGGGGGCAGCTATGGCTACACCTTC TRBJ1-2 . TRBV6-5 .
CASRVSRTSTDTQYF TGTGCCAGCAGGGTCTCCCGAACTAGCACAGATACGCAGTATTTT TRBJ2-3 . TRBV7-2 .
CAWSPGNYGYTF TGTGCCTGGAGCCCGGGAAACTATGGCTACACCTTC TRBJ1-2 . TRBV30 .
CASSLSVGARNSPLHF TGTGCCAGCAGCTTAAGCGTGGGGGCTCGGAATTCACCCCTCCACTTT TRBJ1-6 . TRBV7-2 .
CAIKAGADNSPLHF TGTGCCATCAAGGCGGGGGCGGATAATTCACCCCTCCACTTT TRBJ1-6 . TRBV10-3 .
CASSQDWASGRTDTQYF TGTGCCAGCAGCCAAGATTGGGCTAGCGGACGCACAGATACGCAGTATTTT TRBJ2-3 TRBD2 TRBV4-2 .
CAWRLPGGGYGYTF TGTGCCTGGAGGTTACCCGGAGGTGGGTATGGCTACACCTTC TRBJ1-2 . TRBV30 .
CASSTRTSGRIDEQFF TGTGCCAGTAGTACAAGGACTAGCGGGAGGATTGATGAGCAGTTCTTC TRBJ2-1 TRBD2 TRBV19 few
CASSFLDRPRGDTQYF TGTGCCAGCAGCTTCCTAGACCGCCCTAGGGGAGATACGCAGTATTTT TRBJ2-3 . TRBV7-2 .
CSVGGQDYGYTF TGCAGCGTGGGGGGACAGGACTATGGCTACACCTTC TRBJ1-2 TRBD1 TRBV29-1 .
CAISDTGGRGKNSQYF TGTGCCATCAGTGATACAGGGGGCCGGGGCAAAAACAGTCAGTACTTC TRBJ2-4 TRBD1 TRBV10-3 .
CASSLAGELWGYTF TGCGCCAGCAGCTTGGCGGGGGAGCTTTGGGGCTACACCTTC TRBJ1-2 . TRBV5-1 .
CASSQSQGATDTQYF TGTGCCAGCAGCCAAAGCCAGGGGGCCACAGATACGCAGTATTTT TRBJ2-3 TRBD1 TRBV7-9 .
CASTMPTGGGETQYF TGTGCCAGCACCATGCCTACAGGGGGAGGGGAGACCCAGTACTTC TRBJ2-5 . TRBV6-1 .
CASSSTGTEKLFF TGTGCCAGCAGCTCGACAGGCACTGAAAAACTGTTTTTT TRBJ1-4 . TRBV5-4 .
CAISDSGGPYTGELFF TGTGCCATCAGTGATAGCGGGGGGCCCTACACCGGGGAGCTGTTTTTT TRBJ2-2 TRBD2 TRBV10-3 .
CASSQDRDYGYTF TGTGCCAGCAGCCAAGACAGAGACTATGGCTACACCTTC TRBJ1-2 . TRBV5-4 .
CASSYVSANTGELFF TGTGCCAGCAGCTACGTCAGCGCGAACACCGGGGAGCTGTTTTTT TRBJ2-2 . TRBV5-6 .
CASSTLAATNTGELFF TGTGCCAGCAGCACTCTAGCGGCGACGAACACCGGGGAGCTGTTTTTT TRBJ2-2 TRBD2 TRBV9 .
CASSDSGVVEQFF TGTGCCAGCAGTGATTCGGGGGTGGTTGAGCAGTTCTTC TRBJ2-1 . TRBV2 .
CASSRGGAGTEAFF TGTGCCTCATCACGAGGGGGGGCTGGCACTGAAGCTTTCTTT TRBJ1-1 . TRBV7-2 .
CASSFSTGELFF TGTGCCAGCAGCTTTTCCACCGGGGAGCTATTTTTT TRBJ2-2 . TRBV7-2 .
CAWSGLVLAKNSQYF TGTGCCTGGAGTGGACTAGTACTAGCCAAAAACAGTCAGTACTTC TRBJ2-4 . TRBV30 few
CASSLDGGSYEQYF TGTGCCAGCTCCCTGGACGGGGGGTCCTACGAGCAGTACTTC TRBJ2-7 TRBD2 TRBV6-5 .
CASSPRTSGGYNEQFF TGTGCCAGCAGCCCCCGGACTAGCGGGGGGTACAATGAGCAGTTCTTC TRBJ2-1 TRBD2 TRBV7-6 once
CASSQGAVNNEKLFF TGTGCCAGCAGCCAGGGGGCAGTTAATAATGAAAAACTGTTTTTT TRBJ1-4 TRBD1 TRBV7-9 .
CASSAGPGQGEGETQYF TGTGCCAGCAGCGCGGGTCCGGGACAGGGGGAGGGGGAGACCCAGTACTTC TRBJ2-5 TRBD1 TRBV9 .
CASTQARNTEAFF TGTGCCAGTACACAGGCGAGGAACACTGAAGCTTTCTTT TRBJ1-1 . TRBV19 .
CASSTPFESQHF TGTGCCAGTAGTACCCCATTTGAGTCCCAGCATTTT TRBJ1-5 . TRBV19 .
CASSEARTTSGEQFF TGTGCCAGCAGTGAAGCAAGGACTACCTCTGGGGAGCAGTTCTTC TRBJ2-1 . TRBV2 .
CASRWGRGTGNTIYF TGTGCCAGCAGATGGGGCAGGGGGACTGGAAACACCATATATTTT TRBJ1-3 TRBD1 TRBV2 once
CASSPGLAGARTDTQYF TGTGCCAGCAGCCCCGGACTAGCGGGAGCAAGGACAGATACGCAGTATTTT TRBJ2-3 TRBD2 TRBV7-9 .
CAWKRNRGFSPANYGYTF TGTGCCTGGAAACGTAACAGGGGTTTTAGCCCCGCTAACTATGGCTACACCTTC TRBJ1-2 TRBD1 TRBV30 .
CASSLVGTGTYNYGYTF TGTGCCAGCAGCTTAGTGGGGACAGGGACCTATAACTATGGCTACACCTTC TRBJ1-2 TRBD1 TRBV7-2 .
CASSPSGTSEQYF TGTGCCAGCAGCCCCTCAGGGACTTCCGAGCAGTACTTC TRBJ2-7 . TRBV11-3 .
CSAGHQETQYF TGCAGTGCTGGGCACCAAGAGACCCAGTACTTC TRBJ2-5 . TRBV20-1 .
CASSTESSGRALAGETQYF TGTGCCAGCAGTACAGAATCTAGCGGGAGGGCCCTTGCGGGGGAGACCCAGTACTTC TRBJ2-5 TRBD2 TRBV2 .